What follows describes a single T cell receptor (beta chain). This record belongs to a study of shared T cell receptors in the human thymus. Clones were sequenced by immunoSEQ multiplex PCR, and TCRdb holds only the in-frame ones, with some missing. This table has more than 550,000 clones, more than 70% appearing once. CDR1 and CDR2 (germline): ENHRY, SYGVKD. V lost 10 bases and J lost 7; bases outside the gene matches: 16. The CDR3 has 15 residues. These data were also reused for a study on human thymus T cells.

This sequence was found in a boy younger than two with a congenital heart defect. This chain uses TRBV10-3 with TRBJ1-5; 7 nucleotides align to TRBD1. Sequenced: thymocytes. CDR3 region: CASQGVGGSGQPQHF. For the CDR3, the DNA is TGTGCCAGCCAGGGGGTGGGGGGCTCGGGGCAGCCCCAGCATTTT.